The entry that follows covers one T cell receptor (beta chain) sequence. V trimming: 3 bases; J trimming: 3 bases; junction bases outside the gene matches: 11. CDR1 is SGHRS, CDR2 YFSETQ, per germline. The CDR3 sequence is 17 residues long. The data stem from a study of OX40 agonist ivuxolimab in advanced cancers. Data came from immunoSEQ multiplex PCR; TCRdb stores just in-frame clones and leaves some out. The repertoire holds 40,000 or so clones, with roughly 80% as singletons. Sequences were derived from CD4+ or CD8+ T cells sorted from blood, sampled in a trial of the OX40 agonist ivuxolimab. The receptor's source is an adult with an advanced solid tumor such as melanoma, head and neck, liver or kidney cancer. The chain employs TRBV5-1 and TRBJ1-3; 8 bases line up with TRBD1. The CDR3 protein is CASSWTGNLVRGNTIYF. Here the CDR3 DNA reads TGCGCCAGCAGCTGGACAGGGAATTTGGTTCGTGGAAACACCATATATTTT. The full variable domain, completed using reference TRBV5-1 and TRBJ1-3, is KAGVTQTPRYLIKTRGQQVTLSCSPISGHRSVSWYQQTPGQGLQFLFEYFSETQRNKGNFPGRFSGRQFSNSRSEMNVSTLELGDSALYLCASSWTGNLVRGNTIYFGEGSWLTVV.